What follows are 9 T cell receptor beta chains derived from one specimen sequenced in a study of cytomegalovirus exposure and HLA in healthy donors. 60 Vbeta and 13 Jbeta primers were used in PCR. Repertoires were generated with immunoSEQ multiplex PCR, while TCRdb's copy carries only in-frame clones and drops some. The data show about 160,000 clones, approximately 78% seen once. Input material: PBMCs. The receptors derive from a male donor in good health and CMV-seropositive.

CDR3 nucleotides: TGTGCCAGCAGCGGGGGACTAGCGGGAGATGAGACCCAGTACTTC. Protein sequence: CASSGGLAGDETQYF. The chain carries TRBV7-9 and TRBJ2-5; 14 nucleotides line up with TRBD2. Per germline, CDR1 SEHNR and CDR2 FQNEAQ (reference sequence). CDR3 length equals 15 residues. With 5 bases clipped from V and 5 bases from J, the junction kept 4 bases outside the gene matches.

A single count supports this clone. V gene TRBV19 combines with J gene TRBJ2-2, with TRBD2 matching over 9 bases. The CDR3 runs to 14 residues. Germline V CDR1 and CDR2: LNHDA, SQIVND (reference sequence). Unmatched junction bases numbered 5, after V lost 7 bases and J lost 5 bases. This CDR3 reads CASIRLAGTGELFF. The CDR3 DNA is TGTGCCAGTATAAGGCTAGCGGGAACCGGGGAGCTGTTTTTT.

The rearrangement uses TRBV18 and TRBJ2-2; 7 bases align to TRBD1. This CDR3 region has 14 residues. Germline V gene lookup returns CDR1 KGHSH and CDR2 LQKENI. Losses at the gene ends were 4 bases for V and 6 bases for J; bases not matched to a gene: 5. This chain's CDR3 is CASSQDRLSGELFF. The CDR3 DNA reads TGTGCCAGCTCACAGGACAGGCTCTCCGGGGAGCTGTTTTTT. Looking up the rest from reference TRBV18 and TRBJ2-2 gives the full variable domain: NAGVMQNPRHLVRRRGQEARLRCSPMKGHSHVYWYRQLPEEGLKFMVYLQKENIIDESGMPKERFSAEFPKEGPSILRIQQVVRGDSAAYFCASSQDRLSGELFFGEGSRLTVL.

This rearrangement joins TRBV7-9 to TRBJ1-1, with unresolved D. V lost 5 bases and J lost 1, with 11 bases in between. The germline CDR1 and CDR2 sequences are SEHNR and FQNEAQ (reference sequence). The CDR3 has 14 amino acids. The CDR3 region is CASSIDTTNTEAFF. DNA of the CDR3: TGTGCCAGCAGCATAGACACAACGAACACTGAAGCTTTCTTT.

This clone showed up just a few times. The rearrangement links TRBV5-1 to TRBJ2-5; 12 bases are shared with TRBD1. Trimming took 2 bases from V and 5 from J; bases not matched to a gene: 7. Looked up from germline, CDR1 is SGHRS and CDR2 is YFSETQ. The CDR3 contains 16 residues. This CDR3 reads CASSLGDRGRGETQYF. Written as DNA, the CDR3 is TGCGCCAGCAGCTTAGGGGACAGGGGGCGCGGGGAGACCCAGTACTTC.

The CDR3 loop is CASSAGRVSGNTIYF. In DNA, the CDR3 is TGTGCCAGCAGCGCCGGGAGGGTGTCTGGAAACACCATATATTTT. J is TRBJ1-3 and V is TRBV13, with unresolved D. The V end lost 5 bases, the J end lost 1 base, and 12 bases lay between the germline ends. The germline CDR1 and CDR2 sequences are PRHDT and FYEKMQ (reference sequence). This CDR3 comprises 15 residues.

The chain couples TRBV30 to TRBJ1-6, with TRBD1 matching over 11 bases. This CDR3 spans 15 amino acids. V lost 3 bases to trimming and J lost 10 bases; unmatched junction nucleotides: 8. The germline gives CDR1 GTSNPN, CDR2 SVGIG (reference sequence). CDR3 sequence (DNA): TGTGCCTGGAGGGGGGACAGGGGGAACCGGTCACCCCTCCACTTT. It specifies CAWRGDRGNRSPLHF.

The rearrangement uses TRBV10-3 and TRBJ1-2; TRBD1 matches 8 bases. The CDR3 runs 12 residues. Trimming removed 7 bases from V and 3 bases from J; junction bases left unmatched: 1. The germline V gene has CDR1 ENHRY and CDR2 SYGVKD. CDR3 nucleotide sequence: TGTGCCATCACGACAGGGGACTATGGCTACACCTTC. It specifies CAITTGDYGYTF.

The chain has TRBV27 and TRBJ2-7; TRBD2 aligns across 8 bases. Per germline, CDR1 MNHEY and CDR2 SMNVEV (reference sequence). The V gene end was trimmed by 7 bases and the J gene end by 7 bases; junction bases not matched to a gene: 15. The CDR3 sequence is 15 residues long. The CDR3 sequence: CASTSTGGRGYEQYF. The CDR3 DNA follows: TGTGCCAGCACCTCGACGGGGGGGCGAGGTTATGAGCAGTACTTC.